The 24 T cell receptor beta chains presented below share a single source sample, sequenced in a study of blood T cell repertoires in COVID-19. The repertoire was sequenced with immunoSEQ multiplex PCR; TCRdb's copy has only in-frame clones and lacks some. The sample has under 300,000 clones; approximately 82% are singletons. The sequenced sample was peripheral blood. The receptor set was obtained from a man between 25 and 39 years old who had recovered from COVID-19.

The chain carries TRBV5-1 and TRBJ1-4; no definite D call. The CDR3 is 15 residues long. CDR1 SGHRS and CDR2 YFSETQ come from the germline V gene. Trimming cost V 0 bases and J 7 bases, with 13 bases left between them. The CDR3 loop is CASSLARGRGEKLFF. In DNA, the CDR3 is TGCGCCAGCAGCTTGGCCCGAGGGCGCGGTGAAAAACTGTTTTTT.

The chain combines TRBV19 with TRBJ2-3, with 9 nucleotides matching TRBD2. The CDR3 length is 16 residues. The trim removed 0 bases at V and 4 bases at J, leaving 5 bases unmatched. Germline CDR1 reads LNHDA; CDR2 reads SQIVND (reference sequence). The CDR3 DNA reads as TGTGCCAGTAGTATAGATCTGGCGGGGGGGGCAGATACGCAGTATTTT. It is translated as CASSIDLAGGADTQYF.

The genes are TRBV3-1 (or the pseudogene TRBV3-2) and TRBJ1-1, with a tentative D call TRBD1 (6 bases). The CDR3 has 17 residues. Trimming removed 0 bases from V and 4 bases from J, with 18 bases in between. CDR1 and CDR2 (germline): LGHDT, YNNKEL (reference sequence). The DNA of the CDR3 is TGTGCCAGCAGCCAAGAGTTTAAGGCAGGGGCCGGCACTGAAGCTTTCTTT. Amino acid sequence: CASSQEFKAGAGTEAFF.

The chain couples TRBV28 to TRBJ1-1, with 7 positions matching TRBD1. CDR1 MDHEN and CDR2 SYDVKM come from the germline V gene. J was trimmed by 11 bases and V by 7 bases; bases with no gene match: 7. The CDR3 sequence is 11 residues long. The CDR3 protein is CASTHRGEAFF. In nucleotides, the CDR3 is TGTGCCAGCACCCACAGGGGCGAGGCTTTCTTT.

The sample holds one count of this clone. The chain uses TRBV27 and TRBJ1-5; possible D gene TRBD1, 5 bases. Trimming took off 1 base at V and 7 bases at J, with 11 bases between the two ends. Germline CDR1 and CDR2: MNHEY and SMNVEV (reference sequence). CDR3 length: 14 residues. Written as DNA, the CDR3 is TGTGCCAGCAGTTTATTTCAGGGTAGCCAGCCCCAGCATTTT. Residues: CASSLFQGSQPQHF.

The chain recombines TRBV5-4 with TRBJ2-1; no clear D. In germline, CDR1 is SGHNT, CDR2 YYREEE (reference sequence). Trimming shortened V by 3 bases and J by 5 bases, and 12 bases separated the two germline ends. This CDR3 spans 14 amino acids. The CDR3: CASSSFYPDNEQFF. DNA for the CDR3: TGTGCCAGCAGCTCCTTCTATCCGGACAATGAGCAGTTCTTC.

The chain combines TRBV5-1 with TRBJ2-1; D unclear. The germline V gene encodes CDR1 SGHRS and CDR2 YFSETQ. This CDR3 spans 15 amino acids. Trimming took 4 bases from V and 4 from J, leaving 15 bases between them. CDR3 residues: CASSPQTSRYNEQFF. DNA for the CDR3: TGCGCCAGCAGCCCCCAGACCAGCAGGTACAATGAGCAGTTCTTC. Complete variable domain (other parts from reference TRBV5-1 and TRBJ2-1): KAGVTQTPRYLIKTRGQQVTLSCSPISGHRSVSWYQQTPGQGLQFLFEYFSETQRNKGNFPGRFSGRQFSNSRSEMNVSTLELGDSALYLCASSPQTSRYNEQFFGPGTRLTVL.

The chain combines TRBV6-5 with TRBJ2-1, with 9 bases lining up with TRBD2. The CDR3 consists of 14 residues. J lost 12 bases, V lost 7 bases, and 13 bases had no gene match. The germline gives CDR1 MNHEY, CDR2 SVGAGI. CDR3 region: CASKVAGAPSVQFF. The CDR3 DNA reads as TGTGCCAGCAAGGTAGCGGGGGCCCCCTCGGTGCAGTTCTTC.

The chain uses TRBV5-8 and TRBJ1-1, with no clear D. This CDR3 contains 11 residues. Trimming pared 7 bases from V and 4 bases from J, leaving 8 bases between. Germline V lookup: CDR1 SGHTS, CDR2 YDEGEE. The CDR3 loop is CASFSFTEAFF. DNA for the CDR3: TGTGCCAGCTTCAGTTTCACTGAAGCTTTCTTT.

The V and J genes are TRBV10-3 and TRBJ2-7, with D perhaps matching TRBD2 (7 bases). The CDR3 length is 15 residues. The V and J ends lost 2 bases and 5 bases respectively, with 16 bases between them. The germline CDR1 and CDR2 sequences are ENHRY and SYGVKD. CDR3 DNA sequence: TGTGCCATCAGTGAGCGGCGAGGGGGGGCCGACGAGCAGTACTTC. Protein product: CAISERRGGADEQYF.

V gene TRBV6-4 combines with J gene TRBJ1-1; tentatively, D is TRBD1 (5 bases). This CDR3 region has 14 residues. From germline, CDR1 is MRHNA and CDR2 SNTAGT. V was clipped by 6 bases and J by 3 bases, with 14 bases between them. The CDR3 region is CASSQQWGDTEAFF. The CDR3 nucleotides read TGTGCCAGCAGCCAACAATGGGGCGACACTGAAGCTTTCTTT.

The chain links TRBV11-2 to TRBJ1-1; D remains ambiguous. V lost 3 bases, J lost 8 bases, and 10 bases lay in between. CDR3 size: 12 residues. In germline, CDR1 is SGHAT, CDR2 FQNNGV. CDR3 bases: TGTGCCAGCAGCTTTCTTGGAGGAGAAGCTTTCTTT. Amino acid sequence: CASSFLGGEAFF.

This chain links TRBV7-9 with TRBJ2-3, with 7 bases fitting TRBD2. There are 15 residues in the CDR3. The V gene's germline CDR1 is SEHNR and CDR2 FQNEAQ (reference sequence). V lost 5 bases, J lost 2 bases, and 7 bases stayed unmatched. The CDR3 is CASSPAGMFTDTQYF. Here the CDR3 DNA reads TGTGCCAGCAGCCCAGCGGGGATGTTCACAGATACGCAGTATTTT.

V gene TRBV27 combines with J gene TRBJ2-5; the match to TRBD2 covers 8 bases. Trimming cost V 6 bases and J 5 bases; bases outside gene matches: 5. Germline V lookup: CDR1 MNHEY, CDR2 SMNVEV (reference sequence). The CDR3 sequence is 13 residues long. The chain's CDR3 is CASSGGAVETQYF. The CDR3 DNA reads as TGTGCCAGCAGCGGGGGGGCCGTTGAGACCCAGTACTTC.

This clone has only a few counts. V usage is TRBV7-9 and J usage is TRBJ2-1; tentative D call: TRBD2 (6 bases). The germline CDR1 and CDR2 sequences are SEHNR and FQNEAQ (reference sequence). The CDR3 has 15 amino acids. The ends were cut back, 4 bases at V and 9 bases at J, with 19 bases in the middle. The CDR3 spells CASSSRAQRAGEQFF. In nucleotides, the CDR3 is TGTGCCAGCAGCTCTCGGGCACAGAGAGCGGGTGAGCAGTTCTTC.

The rearrangement links TRBV5-8 to TRBJ1-4, with D perhaps matching TRBD1 (6 bases). CDR3 length: 15 amino acids. V shed 3 bases and J shed 7 bases, with 16 bases lying between them. Germline values: CDR1 SGHTS, CDR2 YDEGEE. CDR3 protein: CASSSSGVVSEKLFF. The CDR3 nucleotides are TGTGCCAGCAGCTCTTCAGGGGTCGTTAGTGAAAAACTGTTTTTT.

The V call is TRBV9, the J call TRBJ1-4; 7 bases line up with TRBD1. The CDR3 spans 15 residues. Germline assignment: CDR1 SGDLS and CDR2 YYNGEE. The junction had 10 bases not matched to a gene; V was cut back by 3 bases and J by 8 bases. CDR3 loop: CASSGQGLWGEKLFF. The CDR3 DNA reads TGTGCCAGCAGCGGACAGGGACTGTGGGGCGAAAAACTGTTTTTT.

Remarks on this clone: The sample has other DNA sequences that encode this CDR3 too. J is TRBJ2-5 and V is TRBV10-1; D uncertain. The CDR3 contains 13 residues. V was shortened by 2 bases and J by 1 base, with 5 bases between the two germline ends. Germline CDR1 WNHNN, CDR2 SYGVQD (reference sequence). The CDR3, as DNA: TGCGCCAGCAGTGAGGGTAGCCAAGAGACCCAGTACTTC. It specifies CASSEGSQETQYF.

Only one count was recorded for this clone. The V gene is TRBV11-2, the J gene TRBJ2-2; 10 bases line up with TRBD1. V dropped 5 bases and J dropped 4; count of bases not matched to a gene: 4. Germline loops: CDR1 SGHAT, CDR2 FQNNGV. This CDR3 contains 15 residues. In DNA, the CDR3 is TGTGCCAGCAGCCTGGGGACAGGGGCCACCGGGGAGCTGTTTTTT. Protein: CASSLGTGATGELFF.

J is TRBJ1-2 and V is TRBV18; D remains unclear. Germline V lookup: CDR1 KGHSH, CDR2 LQKENI. This CDR3 comprises 12 residues. Trimming cost V 5 bases and J 8 bases, with 12 bases left between them. CDR3 loop: CASSGSRAGYTF. DNA for the CDR3: TGTGCCAGCTCAGGGTCGCGGGCCGGCTACACCTTC.

The rearrangement joins TRBV18 to TRBJ2-3; 7 nucleotides line up with TRBD2. CDR1 and CDR2 from the germline V gene are KGHSH and LQKENI. With V trimmed by 1 base and J by 1 base, 8 bases remained unmatched. This CDR3 spans 17 amino acids. CDR3 sequence reads: CASSPRLGSGGTDTQYF. Written as DNA, the CDR3 is TGTGCCAGCTCACCACGGCTCGGCAGCGGGGGCACAGATACGCAGTATTTT.

The CDR3 nucleotides read TGTGCCAGTAGTATAGATGAATCGGGCAATCAGCCCCAGCATTTT. This sequence encodes CASSIDESGNQPQHF. This chain uses TRBV19 with TRBJ1-5; D call uncertain. V was shortened by 0 bases and J by 2 bases, with 8 bases between the two germline ends. CDR1 is LNHDA, CDR2 SQIVND, per germline (reference sequence). This CDR3 contains 15 residues. Complete variable domain (other parts from reference TRBV19 and TRBJ1-5): DGGITQSPKYLFRKEGQNVTLSCEQNLNHDAMYWYRQDPGQGLRLIYYSQIVNDFQKGDIAEGYSVSREKKESFPLTVTSAQKNPTAFYLCASSIDESGNQPQHFGDGTRLSIL.

CDR3 bases: TGTGCCAGCAGTGGACAGACTAATGAAAAACTGTTTTTT. It is translated as CASSGQTNEKLFF. This chain links TRBV2 with TRBJ1-4; perhaps TRBD1 as D (5 bases). The germline V and J ends were trimmed by 4 bases and 2 bases, with 5 bases remaining between them. The germline CDR1 and CDR2 sequences are SNHLY and FYNNEI. The length of the CDR3 is 13 residues.

CDR3 sequence (DNA): TGTGCCATCAGGATAACCGGGGGTCTCTCTTTCCGGCAAGAGACCCAGTACTTC. It codes for CAIRITGGLSFRQETQYF. The rearrangement links TRBV10-3 to TRBJ2-5, with D tentatively TRBD2 (6 bases). The CDR3 has 18 residues. Trimming stripped 6 bases from V and 2 bases from J, with 25 bases between. From germline, CDR1 is ENHRY and CDR2 SYGVKD.